The 18 T cell receptor beta chains listed next were all sequenced from one sample in a study of T cell responses to AZD1222 COVID-19 vaccine. Repertoires were generated with immunoSEQ multiplex PCR, while TCRdb's copy carries only in-frame clones and drops some. The sample consists of about 140,000 clones, over 85% of them appearing once. The material sequenced was peripheral blood, taken 28 days after the second AZD1222 dose. The receptors were sampled from an adult who received the AZD1222 COVID-19 vaccine.

The CDR3, as DNA: TGTGCCAGCAGCTCCCGGGACAGGGTAATCTACGAGCAGTACTTC. Translation gives CASSSRDRVIYEQYF. V gene TRBV13 combines with J gene TRBJ2-7; the match to TRBD1 covers 9 bases. Germline CDR1 PRHDT, CDR2 FYEKMQ (reference sequence). The CDR3 is 15 residues long. With V trimmed by 4 bases and J by 3 bases, 7 bases remained unmatched.

The rearrangement uses TRBV3-1 (or the pseudogene TRBV3-2) and TRBJ1-1; the D is unclear. Germline values: CDR1 LGHDT, CDR2 YNNKEL (reference sequence). This CDR3 comprises 14 residues. Trimming pared 3 bases from V and 8 bases from J, leaving 16 bases between. The chain's CDR3 is CASSHALTAPEAFF. For the CDR3, the DNA is TGTGCCAGCAGCCACGCACTTACAGCACCAGAAGCTTTCTTT.

The V gene is TRBV27, the J gene TRBJ1-1; the D gene is possibly TRBD1 (5 bases). This CDR3 comprises 15 residues. In germline, CDR1 is MNHEY, CDR2 SMNVEV (reference sequence). V was pared by 8 bases and J by 0 bases, with 16 bases between. CDR3 bases: TGTGCCAGCCGGATCAACGGGGGGGTGAACACTGAAGCTTTCTTT. Residues: CASRINGGVNTEAFF.

The chain's CDR3 is CASSGSGYGYTF. DNA for the CDR3: TGTGCCAGTAGTGGGTCAGGTTATGGCTACACCTTC. The chain is built from TRBV19 and TRBJ1-2; no clear D gene. CDR3 length equals 12 residues. Looked up from germline, CDR1 is LNHDA and CDR2 is SQIVND (reference sequence). The ends were cut back, 5 bases at V and 5 bases at J, with 9 bases in the middle.

The chain recombines TRBV5-1 with TRBJ2-2, with 9 bases matching TRBD2. The CDR3 is made up of 18 amino acids. With V trimmed by 4 bases and J by 7 bases, 17 bases remained unmatched. The germline V gene encodes CDR1 SGHRS and CDR2 YFSETQ. As DNA, the CDR3 is TGCGCCAGCAGCCCGTCCACGCGGGGGGGTCGAGGGAGCGGGGAGCTGTTTTTT. It is translated as CASSPSTRGGRGSGELFF.

This clone was counted between two and nine times. The genes are TRBV29-1 and TRBJ1-2; tentatively, D is TRBD1 (5 bases). CDR1 is SQVTM and CDR2 is ANQGSEA in the germline V gene. The ends were cut back, 5 bases at V and 3 bases at J, with 13 bases in the middle. The CDR3 extends over 13 amino acids. CDR3 sequence (DNA): TGCAGCGTTTCGGGGGTGTCGGACTATGGCTACACCTTC. Its protein product is CSVSGVSDYGYTF.

V and J are TRBV4-3 and TRBJ1-6, with no clear D. Trimming shortened V by 1 base and J by 10 bases, and 20 bases separated the two germline ends. Germline assignment: CDR1 LGHNA and CDR2 YSLEER. This CDR3 has 17 amino acids. This CDR3 reads CASSQGRLWGGGSPLHF. The CDR3 DNA is TGCGCCAGCAGCCAAGGCCGCCTCTGGGGAGGAGGATCACCCCTCCACTTT.

The rearrangement joins TRBV18 to TRBJ2-3; D is perhaps TRBD1 or TRBD2 (6 bases each). Germline lookup yields CDR1 KGHSH and CDR2 LQKENI. The CDR3 is made up of 15 amino acids. Between the trimmed V and J ends, which lost 1 base and 5 bases, there was a span of 13 bases. CDR3 amino acids: CASSPLSGAIDTQYF. The CDR3 nucleotides are TGTGCCAGCTCACCACTCTCGGGGGCAATAGATACGCAGTATTTT.

This clone was detected once. The chain is built from TRBV19 and TRBJ1-2; D is unclear. CDR3 length equals 12 residues. Trimming removed 3 bases from V and 5 bases from J, with 7 bases in between. Germline assignment: CDR1 LNHDA and CDR2 SQIVND (reference sequence). The DNA of the CDR3 is TGTGCCAGTAGTATTTCGGGGTATGGCTACACCTTC. Its translation is CASSISGYGYTF.

This sequence joins TRBV2 and TRBJ1-6, with 8 bases fitting TRBD1. The CDR3 has 15 amino acids. Unmatched junction bases numbered 8, after V lost 7 bases and J lost 6 bases. The germline V gene has CDR1 SNHLY and CDR2 FYNNEI. For the CDR3, the DNA is TGTGCCAGCAATTTGAGGACAGGGATTAATTCACCCCTCCACTTT. This translates into CASNLRTGINSPLHF.

The V and J genes are TRBV3-1 (or the pseudogene TRBV3-2) and TRBJ2-1; no reliable D call. The V end was cut by 4 bases, the J end by 1 base, with 11 bases between. CDR1 LGHDT and CDR2 YNNKEL come from the germline V gene (reference sequence). CDR3 length equals 15 residues. The CDR3 spells CASSPTRDSYNEQFF. CDR3 nucleotide sequence: TGTGCCAGCAGCCCGACAAGGGATTCCTACAATGAGCAGTTCTTC.

The V and J genes are TRBV9 and TRBJ2-4; 7 bases agree with TRBD1. The CDR3 is 14 amino acids. Germline V gene data show CDR1 as SGDLS and CDR2 as YYNGEE. Unmatched junction bases numbered 9, after V lost 4 bases and J lost 8 bases. CDR3 coding DNA: TGTGCCAGCAGCATGCCGGGACAGAGTCACATTCAGTACTTC. Its protein is CASSMPGQSHIQYF.

The J gene is TRBJ2-7, the V gene TRBV28, with D perhaps matching TRBD1 (6 bases). The CDR3 is 16 amino acids. The germline V and J ends were trimmed by 5 bases and 2 bases, with 19 bases remaining between them. In germline, CDR1 is MDHEN, CDR2 SYDVKM. Here the CDR3 reads CASSQYGQSPTYEQYF. The CDR3 DNA sequence: TGTGCCAGCAGTCAATACGGACAGAGCCCCACCTACGAGCAGTACTTC.

The rearrangement uses TRBV21-1 and TRBJ1-2. TRBV21-1 has pseudogene status. CDR3 length: 12 amino acids. The DNA of the CDR3 is TGTGCCAGCAGCAGGGGAGGGGGCGGCTACACCTTC. Translation: CASSRGGGGYTF.

About this clone itself: One junction end disagrees with the germline gene, perhaps due to a read error. The CDR3 DNA is TGTGCTAGCAGCTCGACAGGGGAGTTCACCGGGGAGCTGTTTTTT. Encoded protein: CASSSTGEFTGELFF. The rearrangement uses TRBV7-7 and TRBJ2-2, with 8 bases matching TRBD1. Germline CDR1 SSHAT, CDR2 FNYEAQ (reference sequence). The CDR3 extends over 15 amino acids.

The chain recombines TRBV5-5 with TRBJ2-1, with D perhaps TRBD1 (6 bases). Germline CDR1 is SGHKS and CDR2 is YYEKEE (reference sequence). V dropped 3 bases and J dropped 7 bases, with 20 bases sitting between them. There are 16 residues in the CDR3. Written as DNA, the CDR3 is TGTGCCAGCAGCTGGATTATAGGACAGCAAAGAAATGAGCAGTTCTTC. It yields the protein CASSWIIGQQRNEQFF.

There are a few counts of this clone. CDR3 in amino acids: CAISDGTNSETQYF. The DNA for the CDR3 is TGTGCCATCAGTGACGGGACTAATTCAGAGACCCAGTACTTC. The chain uses TRBV10-3 and TRBJ2-5, with 7 bases fitting TRBD2. This CDR3 contains 14 residues. The trim removed 3 bases at V and 4 bases at J, leaving 5 bases unmatched. Per germline, CDR1 ENHRY and CDR2 SYGVKD.

V and J are TRBV18 and TRBJ1-2, with D unclear. The germline V gene has CDR1 KGHSH and CDR2 LQKENI. Between the trimmed V and J ends, which lost 3 bases and 0 bases, there was a span of 11 bases. The CDR3 runs 15 residues. The CDR3 region is CASSPRIETNYGYTF. The DNA for the CDR3 is TGTGCCAGCTCACCTCGGATCGAAACTAACTATGGCTACACCTTC.